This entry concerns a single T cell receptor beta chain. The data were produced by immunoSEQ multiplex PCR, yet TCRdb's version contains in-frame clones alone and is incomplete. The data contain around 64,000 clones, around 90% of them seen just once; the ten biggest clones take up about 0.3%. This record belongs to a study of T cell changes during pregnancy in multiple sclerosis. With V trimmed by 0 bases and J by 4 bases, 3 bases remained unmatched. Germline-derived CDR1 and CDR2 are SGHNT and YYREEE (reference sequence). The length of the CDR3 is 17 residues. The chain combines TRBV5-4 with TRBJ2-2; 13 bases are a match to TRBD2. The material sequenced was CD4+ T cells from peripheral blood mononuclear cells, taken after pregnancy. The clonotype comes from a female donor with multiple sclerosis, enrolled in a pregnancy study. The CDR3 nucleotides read TGTGCCAGCAGCTTGGAAGGGACTAGCGGGACCACCGGGGAGCTGTTTTTT. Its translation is CASSLEGTSGTTGELFF.